The 16 T cell receptor beta chains listed next were all sequenced from one sample in a study of Ad26.COV2.S vaccination and SARS-CoV-2 variants. Treatment reported: roughly 18 received Ad26.COV2.S at low or high dose, single or two shots; roughly five received placebo; per-sample allocation not given. It was on day 63 after the first vaccine or placebo injection that samples were taken. TCRdb's copy holds only in-frame clones and misses some; the assay was immunoSEQ multiplex PCR. Of a few hundred thousand clones listed, 80% to 90% are singletons. Sequencing used peripheral blood, obtained in a trial of Ad26.COV2.S vaccine versus placebo. Receptors originate from a person aged 18 to 65 who received the Ad26.COV2.S COVID-19 vaccine or a placebo.

The chain couples TRBV2 to TRBJ2-3, with TRBD2 matching over 9 bases. V shed 5 bases, J shed 4 bases, and the junction held 10 bases outside the gene matches. This CDR3 is built from 16 residues. CDR1 SNHLY and CDR2 FYNNEI come from the germline V gene. The CDR3 nucleotides read TGTGCCAGCAGTCCCAGGCTAGCGGGGTGGGCAGATACGCAGTATTTT. Residues: CASSPRLAGWADTQYF.

The chain is built from TRBV9 and TRBJ2-1; D is unclear. Trimming stripped 0 bases from V and 4 bases from J, with 8 bases between. Germline CDR1 SGDLS, CDR2 YYNGEE. The CDR3 has 14 residues. CDR3 sequence (DNA): TGTGCCAGCAGCGTAGGATTGTCGTACAATGAGCAGTTCTTC. Translation: CASSVGLSYNEQFF.

The chain joins TRBV20-1 to TRBJ2-2, with D tentatively TRBD1 or TRBD2 (5 bases each). Trimming pared 3 bases from V and 5 bases from J, leaving 13 bases between. Looked up from germline, CDR1 is DFQATT and CDR2 is SNEGSKA (reference sequence). The CDR3 is 14 amino acids. This chain's CDR3 is CSASGWGYTGELFF. The CDR3, as DNA: TGCAGTGCTAGTGGTTGGGGGTATACCGGGGAGCTGTTTTTT.

This rearrangement joins TRBV11-2 to TRBJ2-7; 7 nucleotides line up with TRBD1. CDR1 is SGHAT, CDR2 FQNNGV, per germline. This CDR3 has 12 amino acids. Trimming cost V 5 bases and J 6 bases; bases outside gene matches: 4. DNA for the CDR3: TGTGCCAGCAGCCGGGGACAGAGCGAGCAGTACTTC. Its protein product is CASSRGQSEQYF.

The sample holds one count of this clone. V gene TRBV11-2 combines with J gene TRBJ1-2; maybe TRBD1 (5 bases). CDR3 size: 16 residues. Trimming took 0 bases from V and 5 from J, leaving 16 bases between them. Germline values: CDR1 SGHAT, CDR2 FQNNGV. CDR3 in amino acids: CASSLEVAEQDYGYTF. Written as DNA, the CDR3 is TGTGCCAGCAGCTTAGAGGTGGCCGAACAGGATTATGGCTACACCTTC.

The V and J genes are TRBV4-1 and TRBJ1-2; D is unresolved. V was pared by 0 bases and J by 2 bases, with 10 bases between. In germline, CDR1 is MGHRA, CDR2 YSYEKL. The CDR3 covers 15 residues. The CDR3: CASSQDQVNNYGYTF. The CDR3, as DNA: TGCGCCAGCAGCCAAGATCAGGTCAACAACTATGGCTACACCTTC.

The chain has TRBV19 and TRBJ2-1; 16 bases are a match to TRBD2. The CDR3 totals 16 residues. Losses at the gene ends were 3 bases for V and 7 bases for J; bases not matched to a gene: 3. CDR1 and CDR2 (germline): LNHDA, SQIVND (reference sequence). CDR3 sequence reads: CASSIGTSGGANEQFF. As DNA, the CDR3 is TGTGCCAGTAGTATCGGGACTAGCGGGGGGGCGAATGAGCAGTTCTTC.

The chain carries TRBV10-2 and TRBJ1-1; D is perhaps TRBD1 (6 bases). This CDR3 is 14 amino acids long. Trimming stripped 5 bases from V and 2 bases from J, with 12 bases between. In germline, CDR1 is WSHSY, CDR2 SAAADI. DNA of the CDR3: TGCGCCAGCAGTTCGGCAGGGGCTAACACTGAAGCTTTCTTT. Amino acid sequence: CASSSAGANTEAFF.

The chain employs TRBV18 and TRBJ1-6; 8 positions match TRBD1. The V gene's germline CDR1 is KGHSH and CDR2 LQKENI. The CDR3 has 14 amino acids. The V gene end was trimmed by 3 bases and the J gene end by 8 bases; junction bases not matched to a gene: 3. CDR3 loop: CASSPAGGDSPLHF. The DNA for the CDR3 is TGTGCCAGCTCACCCGCAGGGGGCGATTCACCCCTCCACTTT.

Here the CDR3 reads CASSTPQDRARISGNTIYF. The CDR3 DNA sequence: TGTGCCAGTAGTACTCCCCAAGACAGGGCCCGAATTTCCGGAAACACCATATATTTT. V and J are TRBV19 and TRBJ1-3, with 7 bases fitting TRBD1. V lost 4 bases to trimming and J lost 4 bases; unmatched junction nucleotides: 19. This CDR3 has 19 amino acids. The germline V gene has CDR1 LNHDA and CDR2 SQIVND (reference sequence).

The chain combines TRBV6-5 with TRBJ2-7, with a tentative D call TRBD1 (6 bases). Germline V gives CDR1 MNHEY, CDR2 SVGAGI. V was cut by 6 bases and J by 2 bases, with 14 bases left in between. There are 14 residues in the CDR3. The CDR3 loop is CASRASGTTYEQYF. CDR3 DNA: TGTGCCAGCAGGGCCTCCGGGACAACCTACGAGCAGTACTTC.

The chain uses TRBV7-9 and TRBJ1-4; perhaps TRBD1 as D (6 bases). V lost 5 bases to trimming and J lost 6 bases, with 10 bases between them. Germline V lookup: CDR1 SEHNR, CDR2 FQNEAQ (reference sequence). This CDR3 contains 13 residues. CDR3 residues: CASSGYRDEKLFF. Written as DNA, the CDR3 is TGTGCCAGCAGCGGATACAGGGATGAAAAACTGTTTTTT.

The J gene is TRBJ2-7, the V gene TRBV4-2, with TRBD2 identical over 7 bases. The V segment lost 0 bases and the J segment 7 bases; nucleotides outside the gene matches: 6. The length of the CDR3 is 14 residues. Looked up from germline, CDR1 is LGHNA and CDR2 is YNFKEQ. The CDR3 sequence is CASSQERLAREQYF. CDR3 in DNA: TGTGCCAGCAGCCAAGAGAGACTAGCAAGAGAGCAGTACTTC.

The chain couples TRBV10-3 to TRBJ1-1, with unresolved D. This CDR3 comprises 15 residues. Germline V lookup: CDR1 ENHRY, CDR2 SYGVKD. V was clipped by 0 bases and J by 1 base, with 9 bases between them. CDR3 sequence reads: CAISESIPENTEAFF. CDR3 sequence (DNA): TGTGCCATCAGTGAGTCGATCCCAGAGAACACTGAAGCTTTCTTT.

This clone occurred a few times. This sample also contains other DNA sequences that code for the same CDR3. The chain is built from TRBV5-1 and TRBJ1-1, with 7 bases aligning to TRBD1. CDR3 length equals 15 residues. CDR1 is SGHRS, CDR2 YFSETQ, per germline. V trimming: 0 bases; J trimming: 0 bases; junction bases outside the gene matches: 2. The CDR3 bases are TGCGCCAGCAGCTTGGGGGGACAGTTGAACACTGAAGCTTTCTTT. As protein: CASSLGGQLNTEAFF.

The rearrangement joins TRBV27 to TRBJ2-2; D remains unclear. The CDR3 spans 16 residues. CDR1 and CDR2 (germline): MNHEY, SMNVEV (reference sequence). Trimming left V 2 bases short and J 3 bases short, with 13 bases between. The DNA of the CDR3 is TGTGCCAGCAGTTTAAGGACGGTGGGGTACACCGGGGAGCTGTTTTTT. It specifies CASSLRTVGYTGELFF.